The entry below describes one T cell receptor beta chain. This entry comes from a study of blood T cell repertoires in COVID-19. Whole-study context: T cells, B-cell-depleted T cells, or PBMCs provided the cDNA or gDNA that served as material.

In the authors' methods: Reference gene primer amplification gave nucleated cell count estimates. Data came from immunoSEQ multiplex PCR; TCRdb stores just in-frame clones and leaves some out. V, J and clone size derive from that table, while D and trimming were established from the DNA sequence. The sample records 73,000 or so clones, approximately 91% being singletons. This CDR3 has 9 amino acids. Germline V gene lookup returns CDR1 LGHNT and CDR2 FRNRAP. Deletions cut 10 bases from V and 16 bases from J, with 14 bases between. The chain recombines TRBV12-5 with TRBJ2-1; perhaps TRBD1 as D (6 bases). The material sequenced was peripheral blood. This TCR was recovered from a human donor with active COVID-19. The donor label of this sample is uncertain. CDR3 protein: CAMGAGSFF. CDR3 nucleotide sequence: TGTGCTATGGGGGCAGGTAGCTTCTTC.